This note documents a single T cell receptor (beta chain) sequence. The antigen is unknown. The sample originates from a study of cytomegalovirus exposure and HLA in healthy donors. Whole-study results and caveats: Reports described diagnosis of cytomegalovirus status by the classifier as highly specific and sensitive.

V was pared by 5 bases and J by 5 bases, with 7 bases of the junction left unmatched. Germline CDR1 SGHAT, CDR2 FQNNGV. The CDR3 extends over 15 amino acids. The PCR used 60 Vbeta and 13 Jbeta primers. Assay: immunoSEQ multiplex PCR; the TCRdb copy retains only in-frame clones and omits some. The sample shows some 200,000 clones, over 70% of them seen only once. This receptor was identified in a man aged 45 to 65 in good health and CMV-seronegative. The V call is TRBV11-2, the J call TRBJ2-7; 12 bases map to TRBD1. Sample: PBMCs. The CDR3: CASSLEGTGGDEQYF. The CDR3 nucleotides are TGTGCCAGCAGCCTGGAAGGGACAGGGGGCGACGAGCAGTACTTC.